This T cell receptor beta chain stems from a study of T cell responses to AZD1222 COVID-19 vaccine. Study-wide background: Whether given at about 4 or about 12 weeks, second doses were pooled. Findings and caveats of the study: Sampling captured repertoires only after the peak T cell response.

On this clone itself: What it binds is not known.

The germline gives CDR1 SGDLS, CDR2 YYNGEE. There are 15 residues in the CDR3. After removal of 0 bases from V and 1 base from J, the junction contained 2 bases not matched to a gene. Here immunoSEQ multiplex PCR was the method, and the copy in TCRdb shows in-frame clones only, minus some. Here the sample spans some 120,000 clones, roughly 90% being singletons. This clonotype was sampled from an adult in good health. The chain carries TRBV9 and TRBJ2-7, with TRBD1 matching over 9 bases. The specimen was peripheral blood, collected on day 0 of AZD1222 vaccination. The CDR3: CASSVGTGESYEQYF. The CDR3 DNA sequence: TGTGCCAGCAGCGTAGGGACAGGGGAATCCTACGAGCAGTACTTC.